This T cell receptor (beta chain) was identified in a study of blood T cell repertoires in COVID-19. About the research overall: PBMCs, B-cell-depleted T cells, or T cells were the source of the cDNA or gDNA that made up the material.

In its sample, this clone was seen a few times. The CDR3 consists of 17 residues. Germline V gene sequence: CDR1 MNHEY, CDR2 SMNVEV (reference sequence). The junction had 10 bases not matched to a gene; V was cut back by 5 bases and J by 5 bases. Clones were read by immunoSEQ multiplex PCR, and TCRdb kept only the in-frame ones, dropping some. The data contain about 170,000 clones, approximately 85% of them singletons. Enrolled during active infection, Seattle patients were then followed longitudinally. The sample consisted of peripheral blood. The rearrangement links TRBV27 to TRBJ2-3, with 13 bases aligning to TRBD2. This receptor was obtained from a woman older than 75 with COVID-19, enrolled during active disease. CDR3 nucleotides: TGTGCCAGCAGTGTCTTGGGACTAGCGGGACGAGAAGATACGCAGTATTTT. This codes for CASSVLGLAGREDTQYF.